Below are 25 T cell receptor beta chains sequenced from a single sample in a study of technical replicates of blood from several donors. Method: immunoSEQ multiplex PCR; TCRdb's copy keeps in-frame clones and lacks some. The sample has approximately 75,000 clones, approximately 97% seen once. Sequencing input: T cells isolated from PBMCs. The receptors here all came from a human donor in good health.

The chain has TRBV7-9 and TRBJ2-7; 7 bases line up with TRBD1. The germline V gene has CDR1 SEHNR and CDR2 FQNEAQ (reference sequence). The CDR3 runs to 14 residues. J lost 3 bases, V lost 3 bases, and 5 bases had no gene match. This CDR3 reads CASSLMGQLYEQYF. CDR3 in DNA: TGTGCCAGCAGCTTGATGGGACAGCTCTACGAGCAGTACTTC.

This clone appeared once. CDR3 loop: CASTGLGAGLTDTQYF. The CDR3 region has the DNA TGTGCCAGCACAGGACTCGGAGCGGGACTAACAGATACGCAGTATTTT. This rearrangement joins TRBV18 to TRBJ2-3, with 7 bases identical to TRBD2. Losses at the gene ends were 8 bases for V and 3 bases for J; bases not matched to a gene: 14. CDR3 length equals 16 residues. Germline V gives CDR1 KGHSH, CDR2 LQKENI.

This clone showed up just once. The chain links TRBV28 to TRBJ1-1; TRBD1 is a possible D gene (6 bases). Germline V gene sequence: CDR1 MDHEN, CDR2 SYDVKM. Trimming pared 3 bases from V and 1 base from J, leaving 12 bases between. This CDR3 has 15 amino acids. DNA of the CDR3: TGTGCCAGCAGTTTGAGCAGGGGCTGGAACACTGAAGCTTTCTTT. Its protein product is CASSLSRGWNTEAFF.

Here the CDR3 reads CASSPGTGSGNTIYF. Written as DNA, the CDR3 is TGTGCCAGCTCACCAGGGACAGGGTCTGGAAACACCATATATTTT. The chain recombines TRBV18 with TRBJ1-3, with 9 nucleotides matching TRBD1. Germline trimming cut 2 bases from V and 1 base from J; bases unmatched to any gene: 0. This CDR3 is 15 amino acids long. From germline, CDR1 is KGHSH and CDR2 LQKENI.

The chain couples TRBV5-6 to TRBJ1-1; D unresolved. The CDR3 extends over 15 amino acids. Trimming shortened V by 0 bases and J by 2 bases, and 11 bases separated the two germline ends. Germline CDR1 SGHDT, CDR2 YYEEEE. In nucleotides, the CDR3 is TGTGCCAGCAGCTTGGCCGAAACGGTTAACACTGAAGCTTTCTTT. Protein product: CASSLAETVNTEAFF. The full variable domain, rest sourced from reference TRBV5-6 and TRBJ1-1, is DAGVTQSPTHLIKTRGQQVTLRCSPKSGHDTVSWYQQALGQGPQFIFQYYEEEERQRGNFPDRFSGHQFPNYSSELNVNALLLGDSALYLCASSLAETVNTEAFFGQGTRLTVV.

The rearrangement joins TRBV4-1 to TRBJ1-5, with a tentative D call TRBD1 (6 bases). V shed 4 bases and J shed 0 bases, with 13 bases lying between them. Germline loops: CDR1 MGHRA, CDR2 YSYEKL. The CDR3 length is 16 residues. DNA of the CDR3: TGCGCCAGCAGCCCCCGAGAGGGGGATAGCAATCAGCCCCAGCATTTT. It specifies CASSPREGDSNQPQHF.

The J gene is TRBJ1-2, the V gene TRBV21-1. TRBV21-1 is a pseudogene. The CDR3 sequence is 13 residues long. CDR3: CASSLGSFYGYTF. In DNA, the CDR3 is TGTGCCAGCAGTCTAGGGAGCTTCTATGGCTACACCTTC.

The chain carries TRBV25-1 and TRBJ1-5, with 8 bases that match TRBD1. The CDR3 extends over 15 amino acids. The ends lost 6 bases at V and 4 bases at J; junction bases unmatched: 8. The germline CDR1 and CDR2 sequences are MGHDK and SYGVNS. CDR3 sequence reads: CASSGRTGRNQPQHF. CDR3 DNA sequence: TGTGCCAGCAGCGGACGGACAGGGAGAAATCAGCCCCAGCATTTT.

The rearrangement uses TRBV10-3 and TRBJ2-7; 11 bases agree with TRBD2. The CDR3 consists of 11 residues. From germline, CDR1 is ENHRY and CDR2 SYGVKD. V lost 11 bases, J lost 9 bases, and 6 bases stayed unmatched. This CDR3 reads CAATSGGAQYF. CDR3 bases: TGTGCCGCCACTAGCGGGGGCGCGCAGTACTTC.

The chain links TRBV6-5 to TRBJ2-1; TRBD1 aligns across 10 bases. The V segment lost 6 bases and the J segment 14 bases; nucleotides outside the gene matches: 4. This CDR3 spans 11 amino acids. Germline loops: CDR1 MNHEY, CDR2 SVGAGI. CDR3 amino acids: CASSSGQGEFF. DNA of the CDR3: TGTGCCAGCAGCTCCGGACAGGGGGAGTTCTTC.

The chain uses TRBV9 and TRBJ2-5, with 8 bases that match TRBD2. Germline V gives CDR1 SGDLS, CDR2 YYNGEE. This CDR3 comprises 16 residues. Trimming removed 0 bases from V and 2 bases from J; junction bases left unmatched: 6. The CDR3 DNA sequence: TGTGCCAGCAGCGTAGGAGGGGGACTAGGTCAAGAGACCCAGTACTTC. Translation gives CASSVGGGLGQETQYF.

V gene TRBV29-1 combines with J gene TRBJ2-3; D is unresolved. The ends were cut back, 3 bases at V and 0 bases at J, with 10 bases in the middle. CDR1 and CDR2 (germline): SQVTM, ANQGSEA. The CDR3 covers 14 residues. In DNA, the CDR3 is TGCAGCGTTGACCCGGTTTCTAGCACAGATACGCAGTATTTT. Its protein product is CSVDPVSSTDTQYF.

The chain joins TRBV19 to TRBJ2-5; tentative D call: TRBD2 (6 bases). The length of the CDR3 is 13 residues. V shed 5 bases and J shed 2 bases, with 9 bases lying between them. Germline-derived CDR1 and CDR2 are LNHDA and SQIVND (reference sequence). The CDR3 is CASSPGRQETQYF. CDR3 nucleotide sequence: TGTGCCAGTAGTCCAGGGAGGCAAGAGACCCAGTACTTC.

J is TRBJ2-7 and V is TRBV18; 11 nucleotides align to TRBD2. The germline V gene has CDR1 KGHSH and CDR2 LQKENI. The CDR3 totals 14 residues. V dropped 5 bases and J dropped 2; count of bases not matched to a gene: 2. The CDR3 spells CASSGTSGPYEQYF. The CDR3 DNA is TGTGCCAGCTCAGGGACTAGCGGCCCCTACGAGCAGTACTTC.

V gene TRBV5-4 combines with J gene TRBJ1-4; D not resolved. Trimming took off 5 bases at V and 4 bases at J, with 3 bases between the two ends. CDR1 and CDR2 (germline): SGHNT, YYREEE (reference sequence). This CDR3 is built from 11 residues. The CDR3 loop is CASSNNEKLFF. CDR3 coding DNA: TGTGCCAGCAGTAATAATGAAAAACTGTTTTTT.

V gene TRBV19 combines with J gene TRBJ1-5; no reliable D call. Germline V lookup: CDR1 LNHDA, CDR2 SQIVND (reference sequence). There are 14 residues in the CDR3. Trimming removed 5 bases from V and 0 bases from J, with 8 bases in between. The CDR3 DNA reads as TGTGCCAGTAGTGTCAGCGTTAGCAATCAGCCCCAGCATTTT. Translation: CASSVSVSNQPQHF.

The chain employs TRBV28 and TRBJ2-1; D is unclear. The V end lost 3 bases, the J end lost 3 bases, and 9 bases lay between the germline ends. This CDR3 contains 14 residues. The germline V gene has CDR1 MDHEN and CDR2 SYDVKM. The CDR3 sequence is CASSLASGYNEQFF. The CDR3 region has the DNA TGTGCCAGCAGTTTGGCCTCTGGCTACAATGAGCAGTTCTTC.

The CDR3 sequence: CSVVGLAATYEQYF. DNA for the CDR3: TGCAGCGTTGTGGGACTAGCGGCCACCTACGAGCAGTACTTC. V and J are TRBV29-1 and TRBJ2-7; TRBD2 matches at 11 bases. This CDR3 region has 14 residues. With V trimmed by 4 bases and J by 2 bases, 4 bases remained unmatched. Per germline, CDR1 SQVTM and CDR2 ANQGSEA.

The chain combines TRBV11-2 with TRBJ2-7; TRBD2 is a possible D gene (6 bases). CDR1 and CDR2 (germline): SGHAT, FQNNGV. The CDR3 has 12 amino acids. Trimming stripped 8 bases from V and 6 bases from J, with 14 bases between. The chain's CDR3 is CASGRPSVEQYF. CDR3 nucleotide sequence: TGTGCCAGCGGGAGGCCGTCCGTCGAGCAGTACTTC.

V gene TRBV5-4 combines with J gene TRBJ1-4; D is uncertain. CDR3 size: 13 residues. V was cut by 2 bases and J by 8 bases, with 10 bases left in between. Per germline, CDR1 SGHNT and CDR2 YYREEE (reference sequence). CDR3 nucleotide sequence: TGTGCCAGCAGCTTACCCAATGAGGAAAAACTGTTTTTT. Amino acids: CASSLPNEEKLFF.

V and J are TRBV7-9 and TRBJ1-2, with TRBD1 matching over 8 bases. Germline lookup yields CDR1 SEHNR and CDR2 FQNEAQ (reference sequence). This CDR3 has 14 residues. The ends lost 3 bases at V and 7 bases at J; junction bases unmatched: 7. The CDR3 spells CASSLSDREGGYTF. In nucleotides, the CDR3 is TGTGCCAGCAGCTTGTCGGACAGGGAAGGTGGCTACACCTTC.

J is TRBJ1-5 and V is TRBV4-1, with TRBD1 identical over 7 bases. The J segment lost 5 bases and the V segment lost 1 base, leaving 8 bases of the junction unmatched. This CDR3 spans 16 amino acids. CDR1 is MGHRA and CDR2 is YSYEKL in the germline V gene. For the CDR3, the DNA is TGCGCCAGCAGCCAAGGCGGGACAGATTCCTATCAGCCCCAGCATTTT. Residues: CASSQGGTDSYQPQHF.

V is TRBV30 and J is TRBJ2-3, with 8 bases identical to TRBD2. The CDR3 runs to 16 residues. J was trimmed by 2 bases and V by 2 bases; bases with no gene match: 9. Germline V CDR1 and CDR2: GTSNPN, SVGIG (reference sequence). CDR3 nucleotides: TGTGCCTGGAGTTTAAAACTAGCGGATACCACAGATACGCAGTATTTT. Residues: CAWSLKLADTTDTQYF.

The V gene is TRBV7-2, the J gene TRBJ1-3; D is perhaps TRBD1 (6 bases). Trimming took off 5 bases at V and 0 bases at J, with 17 bases between the two ends. CDR3 length: 17 amino acids. CDR1 is SGHTA, CDR2 FQGNSA, per germline. CDR3 bases: TGTGCCAGCAGCCCGGTTCAGGGGCTTAACTCTGGAAACACCATATATTTT. This sequence encodes CASSPVQGLNSGNTIYF.

The chain's CDR3 is CASTESRRSRAFF. DNA of the CDR3: TGTGCCAGCACCGAGTCTAGGCGGAGCCGAGCTTTCTTT. The chain is built from TRBV6-1 and TRBJ1-1; unclear D gene. The germline gives CDR1 MNHNS, CDR2 SASEGT. CDR3 length: 13 residues. Trimming pared 7 bases from V and 10 bases from J, leaving 19 bases between.